These 23 T cell receptor beta chains share one sample of origin, sequenced in a study of blood T cell repertoires in COVID-19. Generated by immunoSEQ multiplex PCR, the TCRdb table keeps only in-frame clones and is missing some. The repertoire holds around 400,000 clones, with 88% as singletons. The source material was PBMCs or T cells enriched from blood (not recorded which). The receptor source for this set is a woman aged 18-29 years who had been exposed to COVID-19.

V gene TRBV7-2 combines with J gene TRBJ1-1, with D unclear. CDR3 length: 13 residues. From germline, CDR1 is SGHTA and CDR2 FQGNSA. Trimming took off 3 bases at V and 3 bases at J, with 8 bases between the two ends. In DNA form, the CDR3 reads TGTGCCAGCAGCTTGTCACAGTACACTGAAGCTTTCTTT. Translated, it gives CASSLSQYTEAFF.

V gene TRBV5-4 combines with J gene TRBJ2-2, with D tentatively TRBD2 (6 bases). V was shortened by 0 bases and J by 2 bases, with 8 bases between the two germline ends. Looked up from germline, CDR1 is SGHNT and CDR2 is YYREEE (reference sequence). CDR3 length: 15 amino acids. CDR3 protein: CASSLERVNTGELFF. In DNA, the CDR3 is TGTGCCAGCAGCTTGGAGCGGGTCAACACCGGGGAGCTGTTTTTT.

This clone was observed once. One end of the junction varies from germline; a read error may be responsible. The genes are TRBV12-3 or TRBV12-4 and TRBJ2-7; D is possibly TRBD1 (6 bases). The CDR3 runs 11 residues. CDR3 amino acids: CASSRSGTQAF. CDR3 sequence (DNA): TGTGCCAGCAGTCGGTCCGGGACACAGGCCTTC.

J is TRBJ2-7 and V is TRBV3-1 (or the pseudogene TRBV3-2); TRBD2 is a possible D gene (5 bases). The germline V gene encodes CDR1 LGHDT and CDR2 YNNKEL (reference sequence). V was shortened by 0 bases and J by 3 bases, with 12 bases between the two germline ends. The CDR3 extends over 15 amino acids. In nucleotides, the CDR3 is TGTGCCAGCAGCCAAGAGGGCGAACGGGACTACGAGCAGTACTTC. This gives the protein CASSQEGERDYEQYF.

The chain couples TRBV6-4 to TRBJ2-1; 8 nucleotides agree with TRBD1. With 4 bases clipped from V and 7 bases from J, the junction kept 9 bases outside the gene matches. Per the germline V gene, CDR1 is MRHNA and CDR2 is SNTAGT. The CDR3 length is 15 residues. This CDR3 is CASSGTGGQGNEQFF. The DNA for the CDR3 is TGTGCCAGCAGTGGCACAGGGGGGCAGGGGAATGAGCAGTTCTTC.

The V and J genes are TRBV28 and TRBJ2-7, with a tentative D call TRBD2 (5 bases). CDR3 length equals 15 residues. V was trimmed by 4 bases and J by 3 bases, leaving 16 bases between them. The germline gives CDR1 MDHEN, CDR2 SYDVKM. The CDR3 loop reads CASSSLPRGRYEQYF. CDR3 nucleotide sequence: TGTGCCAGCAGTTCCCTCCCACGGGGTCGCTACGAGCAGTACTTC.

The chain couples TRBV7-8 to TRBJ1-6, with TRBD1 as a possible D gene (6 bases). Germline loops: CDR1 SGHVS, CDR2 FQNEAQ. V shed 5 bases and J shed 6 bases, with 11 bases lying between them. The CDR3 is made up of 14 amino acids. The CDR3 sequence: CASSEGDLNSPLHF. The CDR3 nucleotides are TGTGCCAGCAGCGAGGGGGACCTTAATTCACCCCTCCACTTT.

This clone appeared a single time. Distinct nucleotide sequences in the sample also encode this CDR3. The chain joins TRBV6-5 to TRBJ2-7; TRBD2 is a possible D gene (5 bases). Germline lookup yields CDR1 MNHEY and CDR2 SVGAGI. V lost 6 bases to trimming and J lost 0 bases, with 15 bases between them. The CDR3 has 15 amino acids. CDR3 in DNA: TGTGCCAGCAGCCTCCGGGGTACCGGCTCCTACGAGCAGTACTTC. This sequence encodes CASSLRGTGSYEQYF.

V is TRBV5-4 and J is TRBJ2-2; possible D gene TRBD1, 6 bases. The CDR3 runs to 15 residues. Trimming left V 4 bases short and J 0 bases short, with 10 bases between. In germline, CDR1 is SGHNT, CDR2 YYREEE (reference sequence). This chain's CDR3 is CASSRGGPNTGELFF. The CDR3 bases are TGTGCCAGCAGCCGAGGGGGTCCGAACACCGGGGAGCTGTTTTTT.

The genes are TRBV3-1 (or the pseudogene TRBV3-2) and TRBJ1-2; a weak D match, TRBD1 (5 bases). V was cut by 4 bases and J by 8 bases, with 26 bases left in between. The CDR3 is 17 amino acids. Per germline, CDR1 LGHDT and CDR2 YNNKEL (reference sequence). CDR3 protein: CASSPPVGRVVGKGYTF. The DNA for the CDR3 is TGTGCCAGCAGCCCCCCGGTCGGCAGGGTGGTGGGGAAGGGCTACACCTTC.

The DNA for the CDR3 is TGTGCCAGCAGCTTGCGCAGAAACAATGAGCAGTTCTTC. Amino acids: CASSLRRNNEQFF. The chain employs TRBV5-8 and TRBJ2-1, with no clear D. The CDR3 contains 13 residues. Trimming took 1 base from V and 5 from J, leaving 7 bases between them. Germline-derived CDR1 and CDR2 are SGHTS and YDEGEE.

V and J are TRBV4-2 and TRBJ1-2; weak D call: TRBD1 (6 bases). This CDR3 spans 12 amino acids. CDR1 LGHNA and CDR2 YNFKEQ come from the germline V gene. V lost 5 bases to trimming and J lost 5 bases, with 9 bases between them. CDR3 residues: CASSKGEYGYTF. The CDR3, as DNA: TGTGCCAGCAGCAAGGGGGAGTATGGCTACACCTTC.

The rearrangement links TRBV5-1 to TRBJ2-7; D uncertain. Germline CDR1 SGHRS, CDR2 YFSETQ. CDR3 length: 13 residues. V lost 4 bases and J lost 2, with 10 bases in between. CDR3 nucleotide sequence: TGCGCCAGCAGCCCCGACGGAGCCTACGAGCAGTACTTC. The encoded protein is CASSPDGAYEQYF.

V gene TRBV4-3 combines with J gene TRBJ1-2; TRBD1 matches at 8 bases. Per the germline V gene, CDR1 is LGHNA and CDR2 is YSLEER. The CDR3 covers 15 residues. J gave up 7 bases and V 4 bases, and 11 bases lay outside the gene matches. In nucleotides, the CDR3 is TGCGCCAGCAGCCCCGAAGCAGGGGGCAAACGTGGCTACACCTTC. This encodes CASSPEAGGKRGYTF.

Only a few counts were recorded for this clone. Other DNA sequences in this specimen translate into the identical CDR3. This chain connects TRBV7-7 to TRBJ2-7, with 9 bases lining up with TRBD1. The CDR3 length is 14 residues. CDR1 SSHAT and CDR2 FNYEAQ come from the germline V gene (reference sequence). J was trimmed by 1 base and V by 5 bases; bases with no gene match: 3. The CDR3 spells CASSPGTGSYEQYF. The CDR3 DNA follows: TGTGCCAGCAGCCCCGGGACAGGGTCCTACGAGCAGTACTTC.

The chain joins TRBV7-2 to TRBJ1-5; no clear D gene. The germline V gene encodes CDR1 SGHTA and CDR2 FQGNSA. The CDR3 is 14 amino acids. Trimming removed 5 bases from V and 7 bases from J, with 15 bases in between. CDR3 sequence reads: CASSPEGGPQPQHF. The CDR3 bases are TGTGCCAGCAGCCCGGAGGGCGGTCCACAGCCCCAGCATTTT.

This clone was detected a few times. V is TRBV7-6 and J is TRBJ2-7; 12 bases line up with TRBD2. Trimming removed 5 bases from V and 5 bases from J; junction bases left unmatched: 7. Germline lookup yields CDR1 SGHVS and CDR2 FNYEAQ. The CDR3 contains 15 residues. The CDR3 sequence is CASSPSGGAIDEQYF. Written as DNA, the CDR3 is TGTGCCAGCAGCCCTAGCGGGGGGGCTATCGACGAGCAGTACTTC.

V usage is TRBV10-1 and J usage is TRBJ2-7; 8 positions match TRBD1. The ends lost 3 bases at V and 6 bases at J; junction bases unmatched: 10. Germline V lookup: CDR1 WNHNN, CDR2 SYGVQD (reference sequence). The CDR3 extends over 15 amino acids. CDR3 coding DNA: TGCGCCAGCAGTGAATTTGGACAGGGAAGGGGCGAGCAGTACTTC. Its protein product is CASSEFGQGRGEQYF.

The DNA of the CDR3 is TGTGCCAGTAGGGACAGGGGGCGGACTGAAGCTTTCTTT. Its protein is CASRDRGRTEAFF. The chain has TRBV19 and TRBJ1-1; 11 bases are a match to TRBD1. Germline values: CDR1 LNHDA, CDR2 SQIVND (reference sequence). Germline trimming cut 6 bases from V and 5 bases from J; bases unmatched to any gene: 2. This CDR3 spans 13 amino acids.

V usage is TRBV3-1 (or the pseudogene TRBV3-2) and J usage is TRBJ1-3; unclear D gene. Trimming left V 2 bases short and J 0 bases short, with 11 bases between. The germline gives CDR1 LGHDT, CDR2 YNNKEL (reference sequence). CDR3 length: 16 residues. CDR3 in DNA: TGTGCCAGCAGCCAATGGAGGGCCCTCTCTGGAAACACCATATATTTT. Translation: CASSQWRALSGNTIYF.

The chain uses TRBV6-5 and TRBJ2-7; perhaps TRBD2 as D (6 bases). CDR3 length: 13 residues. The germline CDR1 and CDR2 sequences are MNHEY and SVGAGI. V gave up 6 bases and J gave up 1 base, with 10 bases separating them. CDR3 sequence reads: CASRGGRSYEQYF. Written as DNA, the CDR3 is TGTGCCAGCAGGGGGGGTAGATCCTACGAGCAGTACTTC.

The gene calls are TRBV6-2 or TRBV6-3 and TRBJ1-2; TRBD1 agrees at 8 bases. There are 13 residues in the CDR3. Germline V gives CDR1 MNHEY, CDR2 SVGEGT. With V trimmed by 4 bases and J by 7 bases, 5 bases remained unmatched. For the CDR3, the DNA is TGTGCCAGCAGTTCGACAGGGGCCCGTGGCTACACCTTC. Encoded protein: CASSSTGARGYTF.

The V gene is TRBV7-2, the J gene TRBJ2-3; a possible D gene is TRBD1 (5 bases). The germline CDR1 and CDR2 sequences are SGHTA and FQGNSA. Trimming shortened V by 3 bases and J by 4 bases, and 11 bases separated the two germline ends. The CDR3 runs to 14 residues. The CDR3 region has the DNA TGTGCCAGCAGCTTGTCGCAGGGCTCAGATACGCAGTATTTT. Its protein is CASSLSQGSDTQYF.